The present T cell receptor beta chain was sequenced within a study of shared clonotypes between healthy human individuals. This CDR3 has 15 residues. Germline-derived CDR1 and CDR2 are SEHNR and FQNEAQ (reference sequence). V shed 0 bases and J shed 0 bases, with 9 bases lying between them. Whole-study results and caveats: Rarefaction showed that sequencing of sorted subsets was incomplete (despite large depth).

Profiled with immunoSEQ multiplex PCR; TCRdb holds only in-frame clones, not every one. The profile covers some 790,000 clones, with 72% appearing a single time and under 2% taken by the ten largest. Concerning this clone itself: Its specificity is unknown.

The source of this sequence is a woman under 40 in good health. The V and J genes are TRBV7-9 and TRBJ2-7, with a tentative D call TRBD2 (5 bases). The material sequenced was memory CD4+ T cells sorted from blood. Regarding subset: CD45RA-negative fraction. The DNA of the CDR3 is TGTGCCAGCAGCTTAGCTGGGGAGAGCTCCTACGAGCAGTACTTC. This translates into CASSLAGESSYEQYF.